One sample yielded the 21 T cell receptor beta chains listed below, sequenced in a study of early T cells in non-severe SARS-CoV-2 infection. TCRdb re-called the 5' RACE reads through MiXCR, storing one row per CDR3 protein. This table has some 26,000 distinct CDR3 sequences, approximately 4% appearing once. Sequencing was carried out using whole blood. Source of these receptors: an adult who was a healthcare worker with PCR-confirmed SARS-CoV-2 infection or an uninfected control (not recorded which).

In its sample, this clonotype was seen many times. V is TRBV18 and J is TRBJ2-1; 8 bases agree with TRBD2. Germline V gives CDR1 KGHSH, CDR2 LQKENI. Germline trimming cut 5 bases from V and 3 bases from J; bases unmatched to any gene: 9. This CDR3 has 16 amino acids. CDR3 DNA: TGTGCCAGCTCAACTGCACCAACTAGCGGCTACAATGAGCAGTTCTTC. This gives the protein CASSTAPTSGYNEQFF.

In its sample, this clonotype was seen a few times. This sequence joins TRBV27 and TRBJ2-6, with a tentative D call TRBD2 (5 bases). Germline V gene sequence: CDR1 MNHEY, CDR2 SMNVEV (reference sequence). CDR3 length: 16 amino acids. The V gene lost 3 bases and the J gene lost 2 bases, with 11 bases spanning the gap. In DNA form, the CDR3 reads TGTGCCAGCAGTTTGGCTTTGGAGGCTGGGGCCAACGTCCTGACTTTC. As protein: CASSLALEAGANVLTF.

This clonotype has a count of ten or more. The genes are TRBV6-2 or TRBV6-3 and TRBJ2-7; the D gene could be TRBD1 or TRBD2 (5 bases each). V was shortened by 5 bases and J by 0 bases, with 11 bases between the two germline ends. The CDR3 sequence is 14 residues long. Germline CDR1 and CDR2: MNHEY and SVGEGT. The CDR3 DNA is TGTGCCAGCAGTCCCGAGGGGAGCTCCTACGAGCAGTACTTC. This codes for CASSPEGSSYEQYF.

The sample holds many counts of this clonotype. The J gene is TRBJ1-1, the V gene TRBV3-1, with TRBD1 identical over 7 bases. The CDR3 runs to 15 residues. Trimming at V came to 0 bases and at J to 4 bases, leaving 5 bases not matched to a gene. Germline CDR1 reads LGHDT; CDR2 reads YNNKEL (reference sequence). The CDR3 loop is CASSQDRHRGTEAFF. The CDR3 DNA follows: TGTGCCAGCAGCCAAGATCGCCACAGGGGCACTGAAGCTTTCTTT. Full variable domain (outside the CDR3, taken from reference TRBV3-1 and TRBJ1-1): DTAVSQTPKYLVTQMGNDKSIKCEQNLGHDTMYWYKQDSKKFLKIMFSYNNKELIINETVPNRFSPKSPDKAHLNLHINSLELGDSAVYFCASSQDRHRGTEAFFGQGTRLTVV.

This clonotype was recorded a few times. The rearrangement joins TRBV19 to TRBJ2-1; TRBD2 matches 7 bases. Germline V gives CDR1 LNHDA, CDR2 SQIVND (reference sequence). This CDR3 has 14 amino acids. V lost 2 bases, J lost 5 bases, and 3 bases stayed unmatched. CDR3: CASSIILADNEQFF. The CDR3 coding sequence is TGTGCCAGTAGTATAATTCTAGCGGACAATGAGCAGTTCTTC.

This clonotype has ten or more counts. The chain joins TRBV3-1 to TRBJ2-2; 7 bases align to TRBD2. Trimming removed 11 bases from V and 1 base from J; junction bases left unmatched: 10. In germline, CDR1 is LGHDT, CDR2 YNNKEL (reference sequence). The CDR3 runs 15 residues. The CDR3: CASTPTGGNTGELFF. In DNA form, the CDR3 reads TGTGCCTCAACTCCTACGGGAGGGAACACCGGGGAGCTGTTTTTT.

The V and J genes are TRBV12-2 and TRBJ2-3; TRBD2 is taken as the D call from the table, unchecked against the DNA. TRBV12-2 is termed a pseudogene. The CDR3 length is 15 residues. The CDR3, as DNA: TGTGCAAGTGGGATAATGGTAGCGGGTGCAGATACGCAGTATTTT. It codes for CASGIMVAGADTQYF.

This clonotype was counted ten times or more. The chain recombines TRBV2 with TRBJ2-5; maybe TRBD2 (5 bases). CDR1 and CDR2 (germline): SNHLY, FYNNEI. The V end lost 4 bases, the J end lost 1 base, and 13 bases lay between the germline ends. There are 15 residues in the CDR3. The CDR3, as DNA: TGTGCCAGCAGTGTGGCTAGCACCCGCCAAGAGACCCAGTACTTC. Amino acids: CASSVASTRQETQYF.

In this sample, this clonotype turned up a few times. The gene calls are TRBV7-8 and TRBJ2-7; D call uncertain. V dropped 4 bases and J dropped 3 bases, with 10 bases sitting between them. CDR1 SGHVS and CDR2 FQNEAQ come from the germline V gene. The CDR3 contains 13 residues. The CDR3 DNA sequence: TGTGCCAGCAGCTCCCTCGACTTCTACGAGCAGTACTTC. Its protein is CASSSLDFYEQYF.

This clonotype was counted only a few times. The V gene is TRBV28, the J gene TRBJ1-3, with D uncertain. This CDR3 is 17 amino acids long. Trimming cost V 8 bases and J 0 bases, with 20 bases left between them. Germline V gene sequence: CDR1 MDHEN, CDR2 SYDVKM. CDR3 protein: CASALNGGPISGNTIYF. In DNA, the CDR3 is TGTGCCAGCGCGCTCAACGGAGGGCCGATCTCTGGAAACACCATATATTTT. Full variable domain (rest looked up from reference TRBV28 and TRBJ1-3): DVKVTQSSRYLVKRTGEKVFLECVQDMDHENMFWYRQDPGLGLRLIYFSYDVKMKEKGDIPEGYSVSREKKERFSLILESASTNQTSMYLCASALNGGPISGNTIYFGEGSWLTVV.

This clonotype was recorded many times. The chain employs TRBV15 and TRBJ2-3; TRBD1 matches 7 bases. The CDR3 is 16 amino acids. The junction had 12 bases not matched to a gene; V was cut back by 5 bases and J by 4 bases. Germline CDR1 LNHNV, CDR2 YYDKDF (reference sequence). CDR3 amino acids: CATSGNDREIADTQYF. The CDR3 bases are TGTGCCACCAGCGGCAACGACAGGGAGATCGCAGATACGCAGTATTTT.

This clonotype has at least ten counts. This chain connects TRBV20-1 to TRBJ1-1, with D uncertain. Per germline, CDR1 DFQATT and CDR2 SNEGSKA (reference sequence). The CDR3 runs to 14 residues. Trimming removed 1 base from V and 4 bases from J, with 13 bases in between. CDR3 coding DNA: TGCAGTGCTAGAGTAGTAGGTTTTGGCACTGAAGCTTTCTTT. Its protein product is CSARVVGFGTEAFF.

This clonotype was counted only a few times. The CDR3 spells CSAPGGSSYEQYF. CDR3 in DNA: TGCAGTGCCCCAGGGGGCTCCTCCTACGAGCAGTACTTC. J is TRBJ2-7 and V is TRBV20-1; TRBD1 matches 8 bases. The CDR3 spans 13 residues. The J segment lost 0 bases and the V segment lost 6 bases, leaving 4 bases of the junction unmatched. Germline assignment: CDR1 DFQATT and CDR2 SNEGSKA (reference sequence).

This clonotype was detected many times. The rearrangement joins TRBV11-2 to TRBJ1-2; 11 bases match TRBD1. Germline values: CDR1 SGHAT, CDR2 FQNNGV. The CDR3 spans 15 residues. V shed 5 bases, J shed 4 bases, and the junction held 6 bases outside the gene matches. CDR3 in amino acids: CASSKAGTGGYGYTF. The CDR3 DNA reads TGTGCCAGCAGCAAAGCCGGGACAGGGGGCTATGGCTACACCTTC.

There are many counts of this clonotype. In DNA, the CDR3 is TGTGCCAGTACCCTAGCGGGGGGGCCGACAGATACGCAGTATTTT. Its translation is CASTLAGGPTDTQYF. J is TRBJ2-3 and V is TRBV19, with 12 bases lining up with TRBD2. CDR1 is LNHDA and CDR2 is SQIVND in the germline V gene (reference sequence). V dropped 7 bases and J dropped 3; count of bases not matched to a gene: 5. CDR3 length equals 15 residues.

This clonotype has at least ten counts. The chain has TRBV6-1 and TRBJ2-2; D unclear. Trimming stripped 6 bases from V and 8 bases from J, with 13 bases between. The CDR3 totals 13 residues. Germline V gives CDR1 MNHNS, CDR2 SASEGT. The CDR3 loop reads CASSLKGGGELFF. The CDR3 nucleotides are TGTGCCAGCAGCTTAAAGGGTGGGGGGGAGCTGTTTTTT.

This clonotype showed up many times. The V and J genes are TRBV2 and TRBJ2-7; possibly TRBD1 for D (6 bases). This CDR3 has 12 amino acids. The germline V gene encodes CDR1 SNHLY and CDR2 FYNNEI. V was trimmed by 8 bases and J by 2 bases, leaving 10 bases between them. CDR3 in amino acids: CASQDRAYEQYF. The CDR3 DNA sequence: TGTGCCAGCCAGGACAGAGCCTACGAGCAGTACTTC.

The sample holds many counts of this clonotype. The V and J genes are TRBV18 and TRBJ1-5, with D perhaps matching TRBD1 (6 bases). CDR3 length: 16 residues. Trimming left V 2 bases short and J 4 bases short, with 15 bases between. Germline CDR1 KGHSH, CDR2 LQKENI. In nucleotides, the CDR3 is TGTGCCAGCTCACCATCCGGCGGGACAAGTAATCAGCCCCAGCATTTT. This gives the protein CASSPSGGTSNQPQHF.

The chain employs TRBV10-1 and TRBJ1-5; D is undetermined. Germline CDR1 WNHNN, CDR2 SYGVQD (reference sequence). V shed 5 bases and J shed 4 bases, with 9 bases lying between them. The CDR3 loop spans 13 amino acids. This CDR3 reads CASSPGPNQPQHF. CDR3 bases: TGCGCCAGCAGTCCTGGACCAAATCAGCCCCAGCATTTT.

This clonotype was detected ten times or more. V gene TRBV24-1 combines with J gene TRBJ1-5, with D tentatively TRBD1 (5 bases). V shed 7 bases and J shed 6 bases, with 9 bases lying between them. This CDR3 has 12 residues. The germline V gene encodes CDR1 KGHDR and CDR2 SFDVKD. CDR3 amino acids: CATRQGSQPQHF. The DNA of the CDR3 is TGTGCCACCAGGCAGGGTAGTCAGCCCCAGCATTTT.

CDR3 sequence: CASSRGESWEQYF. The CDR3 DNA reads TGTGCCAGCAGCCGCGGGGAGTCGTGGGAGCAGTACTTC. The rearrangement joins TRBV7-9 to TRBJ2-7; maybe TRBD2 (6 bases). Germline V CDR1 and CDR2: SEHNR, FQNEAQ (reference sequence). The CDR3 consists of 13 residues. The germline V and J ends were trimmed by 5 bases and 7 bases, with 15 bases remaining between them.